This record looks at one T cell receptor (beta chain) sequence and its context. V lost 1 base and J 1 base, leaving 23 bases between the germline ends. There are 18 residues in the CDR3. CDR1 is SQVTM and CDR2 is ANQGSEA in the germline V gene. This entry is derived from a study of control samples from healthy donors and cancer patients. Sequenced by immunoSEQ multiplex PCR; TCRdb stores in-frame clones only, minus some. The table shows over 80,000 clones, with over 60% occurring only once. This rearrangement joins TRBV29-1 to TRBJ2-7; D is perhaps TRBD1 or TRBD2 (5 bases each). This clonotype was obtained from a woman in her 30s in good health. The sample taken for sequencing was blood. CDR3 nucleotide sequence: TGCAGCGTTGAAGTTCCAGGGACGGCCCCCCAGTTTTCCTACGAGCAGTACTTC. This sequence encodes CSVEVPGTAPQFSYEQYF.